Included here is one T cell receptor (beta chain) sequence, with context. The sort gate was single viable CD3+CD4+CD8-CD45RO+ cells for memory CD4+ T cells. This entry comes from a study of memory CD4+ T cells and cytomegalovirus serostatus. V shed 7 bases and J shed 2 bases, with 15 bases lying between them. Germline CDR1 is LNHDA and CDR2 is SQIVND (reference sequence). The CDR3 length is 15 residues. Only in-frame clones appear in the TCRdb table, and some are missing; sequencing was by immunoSEQ multiplex PCR. Among 70,000 to 90,000 clones listed, around four fifths were seen once. The chain is built from TRBV19 and TRBJ2-1; either TRBD1 or TRBD2 may supply D (5 bases each). Sequencing was carried out using memory CD4+ T cells from blood. The source of this sequence is an adult in good health and CMV-seropositive. In nucleotides, the CDR3 is TGTGCCAGTACCCGTGAGGGGACCCCCTACAATGAGCAGTTCTTC. It is translated as CASTREGTPYNEQFF.